This T cell receptor beta chain was observed in a study of T cells after yellow fever vaccination (dated by TCRdb to the late 2010s). Regarding the research as a whole: Libraries from fractions with low cell numbers were prepared with the SMART-Seq v4 Ultra Low Input RNA kit. Bulk TCR alpha and beta repertoires were sequenced longitudinally to track T-cell clones before and after primary and booster YFV17D yellow fever vaccination. Two healthy male donors made up the cohort, one aged 18 to 29 years and the other aged 30 to 39 years. Blood was drawn at multiple timepoints before and after primary and secondary immunization, with bulk PBMC replicates and cell subsets isolated. Results the study describes overall, beyond this receptor: Most clones expanded after primary vaccination (almost 97% of CD4 and over 80% of CD8) were re-detected after the booster, suggesting that broad memory maintenance occurred. The study included only two donors, which limits how far the findings can be generalized. Because abundant contaminating clonotypes from the bulk population could be contained in FACS-sorted repertoires, computational filtering was required. The secondary T-cell response was weaker than the primary response but faster, peaking on day 5 instead of day 15. A small fraction of clonotypes appeared in both the CD4 and CD8 compartments, likely as a result of convergent recombination.

This clonotype came up a few times. No antigen is known for it. Nothing much larger sits one base from this clone, and base qualities are not available. For CDR1 and CDR2, the germline V gene lists SGHRS and YFSETQ. V sheds 4 bases and J sheds 2 bases, leaving 14 bases between their ends. From the cysteine through the phenylalanine, the CDR3 covers 15 amino acids. The sequence is cut down to CDR3 DNA, 45 bases in frame from base 1. Synthesis of TCR cDNA relied on 5'RACE template switching, a step that introduced a universal primer site along with unique molecular identifiers. Priming of cDNA synthesis was performed from both the TCR alpha and TCR beta constant segments. Two PCR steps were used to amplify libraries, with sample barcodes and sequencing adapters being added in the second step. Libraries were sequenced on Illumina HiSeq 2500 (2x100 bp) or NovaSeq (2x150 bp). Under the source paper's analysis protocol: MIGEC handled demultiplexing of reads and collapsing into UMI consensus sequences, while MiXCR performed V(D)J alignment. Vaccine-responding clonotypes were defined with edgeR using replicate PBMC samples, requiring FDR below 0.01 and a log2 fold change above 5 up to day 15. Each bulk clonotype was labeled CD4 or CD8 based on which sequenced repertoire, CD4 or CD8, contained the clonotype at higher abundance. Using fastp at Q25 and MiXCR, TCRdb reprocessed the public reads and kept productive beta chains. Rows are unified per CDR3 protein, each entry keeping the most common DNA and genes. What appears here as the V and J calls and clone size reflects TCRdb's work, not the paper's. Within this sample are approximately 580,000 distinct CDR3 sequences, with 17% of them counted one time only. The ten largest make up around a sixth of the sample.

The label giving this sample's treatment or condition can be read as: live attenuated yellow fever vaccine strain. At every blood-draw timepoint, two biological replicates of bulk PBMCs were collected. A standard Ficoll-Paque protocol was used to isolate PBMCs from peripheral blood. TriZol was used to extract RNA from bulk PBMCs, CD4 and CD8 fractions, and dextramer-positive and dextramer-negative fractions. This sequence uses TRBV5-1 and TRBJ2-3, with TRBD2 tentatively as D gene (5 bases match). The sequence was collected from a young man who received the YFV17D yellow fever vaccine. The sample here was PBMCs, taken about 5 days after the first yellow fever vaccination. The DNA sequence is given as TGCGCCAGCAGCAATGGTCGGGGATTCACAGATACGCAGTATTTT. It encodes CASSNGRGFTDTQYF.